What follows is one TCR beta chain and its context. This specimen comes from a study of graft-versus-host responses after intestinal transplantation. Clones were read by immunoSEQ multiplex PCR, and TCRdb kept only the in-frame ones, dropping some. The sample has some 41,000 clones, roughly 93% seen once. Specimen: PBMCs, collected approximately 100 weeks after intestinal transplantation. The sequence was obtained from a human patient who received an intestinal transplant, so some T cells may come from the graft donor.

The CDR3 protein is CASSLRDTGLGEAFF. DNA of the CDR3: TGCGCCAGCAGCTTACGGGACACCGGGCTTGGTGAAGCTTTCTTT. The chain couples TRBV4-1 to TRBJ1-1; TRBD1 might be the D (6 bases). The CDR3 totals 15 residues. Germline assignment: CDR1 MGHRA and CDR2 YSYEKL. Trimming took off 5 bases at V and 7 bases at J, with 20 bases between the two ends.